This T cell receptor (beta chain) stems from a study of blood T cell repertoires in COVID-19. Overall study: Both acute and convalescent COVID-19 samples were obtained from the United States, Italy and Spain. The analysed material was cDNA or gDNA that came from T cells, B-cell-depleted T cells, or PBMCs.

Repertoires were generated with immunoSEQ multiplex PCR, while TCRdb's copy carries only in-frame clones and drops some. This table has under 450,000 clones, 80% to 85% appearing once. V was pared by 3 bases and J by 2 bases, with 7 bases between. The V gene's germline CDR1 is MNHEY and CDR2 SMNVEV (reference sequence). The CDR3 has 14 amino acids. The TCR originated in a woman aged 50 to 65 who had recovered from COVID-19. Sequenced: PBMCs or T cells enriched from blood (not recorded which). The chain recombines TRBV27 with TRBJ1-4; D gene ambiguous. DNA of the CDR3: TGTGCCAGCAGTTTCCGTGAGACTAATGAAAAACTGTTTTTT. Its protein is CASSFRETNEKLFF.